Below, one TCR beta chain is given with its context. The antigen this receptor binds is unknown. No much larger clonotype is one base removed from it; base qualities were not supplied. Patients with autoimmune disease history or receiving systemic immunosuppression were excluded from the trial. In every dose cohort, peripheral blood was drawn for TCR sequencing at baseline, cycle 4 day 1, and cycle 7 day 1. Samples were obtained from an open-label, multicenter, first-in-human phase I dose-escalation trial of ivuxolimab. Adults with locally advanced or metastatic head and neck squamous cell, hepatocellular, melanoma or renal cell carcinoma were enrolled in the trial. Before TCR sequencing, CD4+ and CD8+ T cells were separately sorted from peripheral blood. Via the germline V gene, CDR1 is SNHLY and CDR2 FYNNEI. V is reduced by 2 bases and J by 4 bases, leaving a spacing of 9 bases between them. The CDR3 starts with the cysteine, ends with the phenylalanine, and has 14 residues. Just CDR3 DNA is preserved here, 42 bases in frame from base 1.

The data stem from a study of OX40 agonist ivuxolimab in advanced cancers. Concerning the study at large: Ivuxolimab was a fully human IgG2 agonistic monoclonal antibody targeting the costimulatory receptor OX40 (CD134). In the dose-escalation cohort, roughly four fifths of patients were male, and the mean age was around 60 years, with a range of about 20 to 90. Partial responses occurred in three dose-escalation patients, of whom one had hepatocellular carcinoma and two had cutaneous melanoma. The point of sequencing TCRbeta in the periphery was to test whether ivuxolimab changed TCR sequence diversity and drove clonal T-cell expansion. Of the approximately 54 dose-escalation patients, hepatocellular carcinoma was present in around 19, melanoma in approximately 15, renal cell carcinoma in 9 and head and neck cancer in 9. Patients were allowed to have had prior anti-PD-1, anti-PD-L1 or anti-CTLA-4 therapy, and around 40% of the dose-escalation patients had previously received checkpoint inhibitors. Intravenous ivuxolimab was administered to patients every 2 weeks at six dose levels: 0.01, 0.1, 0.3, 1.5, 3 and 10 mg/kg. The monotherapy dose-escalation portion (N ≈ 50 patients) of the phase I ivuxolimab trial is reported in the paper.

For sequencing of the TCRbeta CDR3 region, genomic DNA was extracted from the sorted cells. The immunoSEQ Assay was used for sequencing of TCRbeta CDR3 regions. TCRdb limited this immuneACCESS table to in-frame rearrangements with V and J called. A share of clones is missing; checked studies link under half to unresolved V genes, and the rest is unexplained. A total of approximately 58,000 clones appear in this sample, 70% to 90% of them only once. The ten largest clones take up about 3% of the sample. Study-level results and caveats: In the 0.1-3.0 mg/kg groups, partial responders had among the lowest normalized peripheral clonal expansion, particularly in CD8+ T cells. The antigen specificity of the clonally expanded peripheral T cells was not determined. Low levels of normalized T-cell clonal expansion were also seen in some nonresponding patients. After ivuxolimab, more expanded clones were found on average in CD8+ T cells than in CD4+ T cells. At doses of 0.1 to 3.0 mg/kg, clonal expansion of both CD4+ and CD8+ blood T cells was observed from baseline to week 6.

The chain is made from TRBV2 and TRBJ1-5; the D gene assignment is ambiguous. The receptor was derived from an adult with an advanced solid tumor such as melanoma, head and neck, liver or kidney cancer. The material was CD4+ or CD8+ T cells sorted from blood, obtained in a trial of the OX40 agonist ivuxolimab. Here is the DNA: TGTGCCAGCAGTGAACGGGCCGCAAATCAGCCCCAGCATTTT. The translation is CASSERAANQPQHF.